A selection of T cell receptor beta chains follows, all from one sample in a study of T-cell reconstitution after alpha-beta-depleted transplantation in children. TCRdb fed the PCR reads into MiXCR, producing one record per CDR3 protein. This table holds about 980,000 distinct CDR3 sequences, around 30% found once. Sequencing was performed on PBMCs, mostly from graft donor cells, taken 360 days after TCRalphabeta/CD19-depleted stem cell transplant. These receptors originate from a boy under three years old who had a stem cell transplant for SCID, so the T cells may come from the graft donor. The CDR3 runs from the conserved cysteine through the conserved F or W. A D gene is named only where the DNA matches it firmly. Size is omitted from some rows. Given values are once, few, many or a class for expanded clones.

DNA	CDR3	size	V	D	J
TGTGCCAGCAGTTTCGGACGGTACGAAGAGACCCAGTACTTC	CASSFGRYEETQYF	few	TRBV27	NA	TRBJ2-5
TGCAGTGCTAGAGACCCGACTAGCGCTTACAATGAGCAGTTCTTC	CSARDPTSAYNEQFF	NA	TRBV20-1	TRBD2	TRBJ2-1
TGTGCCAGCAGCTTAACGGGTCTGGGGAGGATCGGAGAGACCCAGTACTTC	CASSLTGLGRIGETQYF	few	TRBV7-9	NA	TRBJ2-5
TGCGCCCAAAGGCCAGCCACCTCTGGGGCCAACGTCCTGACTTTC	CAQRPATSGANVLTF	few	TRBV20-1	NA	TRBJ2-6
TGTGCCAGCAGGAGGACTACCCGATCAGATACGCAGTATTTT	CASRRTTRSDTQYF	once	TRBV2	NA	TRBJ2-3
TGTGCCAGCAGACCTCAGGGTAGTGATAATTCACCCCTCCACTTT	CASRPQGSDNSPLHF	few	TRBV6-1	NA	TRBJ1-6
TGTGCCAGCTCACCACTGGGTGCTGTCACTGAAGCTTTCTTT	CASSPLGAVTEAFF	few	TRBV18	NA	TRBJ1-1
TGTGCCAGCAGTTATTCGACAGGGCGTGACGAGCAGTACTTC	CASSYSTGRDEQYF	NA	TRBV6-5	TRBD1	TRBJ2-7
TGTGCCATCAGTGGGGGAAGGTTTAGCACAGATACGCAGTATTTT	CAISGGRFSTDTQYF	few	TRBV10-3	NA	TRBJ2-3
TGTGCCAGCAGTGAAGGGACTAGCGGGGGAAAGCGGAATGAGCAGTTCTTC	CASSEGTSGGKRNEQFF	few	TRBV25-1	TRBD2	TRBJ2-1
TGTGCCAGCAGTTTTGGCAGGGGTTTCAGTGCGAGTGAGCAGTTCTTC	CASSFGRGFSASEQFF	NA	TRBV12-3/TRBV12-4	NA	TRBJ2-1
TGTGCCAGCAGCCCGCGGCAAGGGGGGGCGAGTGGAAACACCATATATTTT	CASSPRQGGASGNTIYF	few	TRBV7-2	NA	TRBJ1-3
TGTGCCAGCAGCAGACGAGGGGGGACAGGGGACACCGGGGAGCTGTTTTTT	CASSRRGGTGDTGELFF	few	TRBV12-3/TRBV12-4	TRBD1	TRBJ2-2
TGTGCCAGCAGTTTATGGTTTGGAGGGGGGAACACTGAAGCTTTCTTT	CASSLWFGGGNTEAFF	few	TRBV27	NA	TRBJ1-1
TGTGCCAGCAAGAGACTAGCGGGGCTCCTCACAGATACGCAGTATTTT	CASKRLAGLLTDTQYF	NA	TRBV12-3/TRBV12-4	TRBD2	TRBJ2-3
TGTGCCAGTAGACGGAACAGAGATTTGAACACTGAAGCTTTCTTT	CASRRNRDLNTEAFF	few	TRBV19	NA	TRBJ1-1
TGCAGCGTTGAAGATGAGGGGAGTACCGGGGAGCTGTTTTTT	CSVEDEGSTGELFF	few	TRBV29-1	NA	TRBJ2-2
TGTGCCAGCAGTTACTCGAACGGGGGAGGAGGGGAGCTGTTTTTT	CASSYSNGGGGELFF	few	TRBV6-5	NA	TRBJ2-2
TGTGCCATCAGCCGCACAGGGAGTGAGCAGTTCTTC	CAISRTGSEQFF	many	TRBV10-3	NA	TRBJ2-1
TGTGCCAGCAGGACAGAGGACACCGGGGAGCTGTTTTTT	CASRTEDTGELFF	many	TRBV27	NA	TRBJ2-2
TGTGCCAGCAGGGGGCCGTTCCTGCATGAGCAGTTCTTC	CASRGPFLHEQFF	NA	TRBV2	NA	TRBJ2-1
TGTGCCATCAGTTCCCATCAAAAGACCCAGTACTTC	CAISSHQKTQYF	NA	TRBV10-3	NA	TRBJ2-5
TGCGCCAGCAGCTTGCTAAGCGGGGTGGGCTACAATGAGCAGTTCTTC	CASSLLSGVGYNEQFF	NA	TRBV5-1	TRBD2	TRBJ2-1
TGTGCCAGCTCCCCATCGAGTTGGTATGAGCAGTACTTC	CASSPSSWYEQYF	few	TRBV18	NA	TRBJ2-7
TGTGCCAGCACCCTAGCGGGTTACAATCAGCCCCAGCATTTT	CASTLAGYNQPQHF	NA	TRBV28	NA	TRBJ1-5
TGTGCCACCACCTCTGAAGGTGGTCTAGCAGAAGTCAATGAGCAGTTCTTC	CATTSEGGLAEVNEQFF	NA	TRBV15	NA	TRBJ2-1
TGTGCCAGCAGTTGGTACCCGAGGTCCGGGGAGCTGTTTTTT	CASSWYPRSGELFF	few	TRBV6-5	NA	TRBJ2-2
TGTGCCACCAGCAGAGATCGCAGTAACGGGGAGCTGTTTTTT	CATSRDRSNGELFF	few	TRBV15	NA	TRBJ2-2